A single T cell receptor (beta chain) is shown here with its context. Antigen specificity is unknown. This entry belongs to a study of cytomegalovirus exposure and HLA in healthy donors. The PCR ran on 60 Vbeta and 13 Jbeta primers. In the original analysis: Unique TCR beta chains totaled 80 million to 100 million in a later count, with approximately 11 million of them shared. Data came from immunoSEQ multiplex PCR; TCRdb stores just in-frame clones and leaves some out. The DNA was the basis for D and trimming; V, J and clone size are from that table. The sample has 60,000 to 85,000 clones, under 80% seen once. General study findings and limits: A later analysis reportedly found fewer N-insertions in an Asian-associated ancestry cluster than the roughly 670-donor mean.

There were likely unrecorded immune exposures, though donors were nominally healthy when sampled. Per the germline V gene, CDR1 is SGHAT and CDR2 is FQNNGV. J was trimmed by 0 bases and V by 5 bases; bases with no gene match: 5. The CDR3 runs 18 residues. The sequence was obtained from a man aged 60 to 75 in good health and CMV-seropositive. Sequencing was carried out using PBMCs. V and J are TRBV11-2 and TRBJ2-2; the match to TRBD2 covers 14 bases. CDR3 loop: CASSRTSGGLSNTGELFF. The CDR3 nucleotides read TGTGCCAGCAGCCGGACTAGCGGGGGGCTCTCGAACACCGGGGAGCTGTTTTTT.